This T cell receptor (beta chain) emerged from a study of CD8 T cells in ankylosing spondylitis. This clonotype occurred many times. By quantitative 5'-RACE with molecular barcodes, the TCR beta libraries were made. MiXCR was run by TCRdb on the 5' RACE reads, yielding one entry per CDR3 protein. The sample gives 300,000 to 400,000 distinct CDR3 sequences, 9.5% to 13% of which show up once; more than 7% is in the top ten. Per germline, CDR1 DFQATT and CDR2 SNEGSKA (reference sequence). With V trimmed by 5 bases and J by 9 bases, 18 bases remained unmatched. The CDR3 runs to 16 residues. The gene calls are TRBV20-1 and TRBJ2-1, with TRBD2 matching 8 bases. The TCR was taken from a female donor with ankylosing spondylitis or in good health (not recorded which). Specimen: blood, either unsorted or a sorted T cell fraction (not recorded which). Here the CDR3 DNA reads TGCAGTGCTCCAGAACTAGGGGCGGGAGGAATCGGTGAGCAGTTCTTC. As protein: CSAPELGAGGIGEQFF.